The text below deals with one T cell receptor beta chain. The read terminates 3 residues before the CDR3 end, so the remaining end is supplied by the germline J gene. The CDR3 extends over 15 amino acids. Germline CDR1 reads DFQATT; CDR2 reads SNEGSKA (reference sequence). Germline trimming cut 4 bases from V and 1 base from J; bases unmatched to any gene: 4. This specimen comes from a study of T cells in women clearing cervical HPV infection. Some clones are missing from TCRdb's copy, which holds only in-frame ones; the method was immunoSEQ multiplex PCR. This repertoire includes about 39,000 clones.

The TCR comes from a woman between 18 and 75 years old with a cervical HPV16 infection that either progressed to CIN3+ or cleared (not recorded which). Sequencing was performed on blood buffy coat. V and J are TRBV20-1 and TRBJ2-5; 12 bases match TRBD2. Incomplete CDR3 DNA: TGCAGTGCTACCTCACTAGCGGGGGGCCAAGAGACC. Protein sequence: CSATSLAGGQET. The full-length CDR3 reads as CSATSLAGGQETQYF.